This T cell receptor (beta chain) was observed in a study of PD-L1 blockade in urothelial cancer. Findings of the study overall: When pretreatment blood TCR clonality was below the median, it predicted better survival. At 3 weeks on treatment, tumor-associated clones expanded more with durable benefit.

Time point described: pretreatment peripheral blood. TCRdb keeps only in-frame clones here, not all; method: immunoSEQ multiplex PCR. The sample has under 70,000 clones; roughly 85% are singletons. In regard to this clone: The antigen is undetermined.

This CDR3 is built from 15 residues. The J segment lost 7 bases and the V segment lost 4 bases, leaving 13 bases of the junction unmatched. Germline CDR1 reads SGHNT; CDR2 reads YYREEE (reference sequence). The sequence was collected from a man in his 70s with urothelial cancer. Specimen: PBMCs, collected around atezolizumab (anti-PD-L1) treatment. V gene TRBV5-4 combines with J gene TRBJ2-7, with 8 bases aligning to TRBD2. The CDR3 nucleotides are TGTGCCAGCAGCGGGAAGGGACTAGAGTTTTCGGAGCAGTACTTC. It translates to CASSGKGLEFSEQYF.